This TCR beta chain was obtained from a study of blood T cell repertoires in COVID-19. Study-level background: Material from acute and convalescent COVID-19 was sourced from the United States, Italy and Spain. Sources were T cells, B-cell-depleted T cells, or PBMCs; the material itself was cDNA or gDNA.

Per the original data handling: Using reference gene primer amplification, nucleated cell counts were estimated. TCRdb keeps only in-frame clones here, not all; method: immunoSEQ multiplex PCR. V and J calls and clone size are given by that table; D and trimming were obtained from the DNA. The table has about 130,000 clones, over 80% seen once. Material for sequencing was peripheral blood. The clonotype comes from a man aged 40-50 years with active or convalescent COVID-19.

CDR3 coding DNA: TGCGCCAGCAGCACCGGACAGGGCTGGGATGGCTACACCTTC. Protein sequence: CASSTGQGWDGYTF. V usage is TRBV5-1 and J usage is TRBJ1-2; 8 nucleotides align to TRBD1. Trimming at V came to 4 bases and at J to 6 bases, leaving 8 bases not matched to a gene. The CDR3 loop spans 14 amino acids. Germline values: CDR1 SGHRS, CDR2 YFSETQ. Based on the CDR3 plus reference TRBV5-1 and TRBJ1-2, the full variable domain is KAGVTQTPRYLIKTRGQQVTLSCSPISGHRSVSWYQQTPGQGLQFLFEYFSETQRNKGNFPGRFSGRQFSNSRSEMNVSTLELGDSALYLCASSTGQGWDGYTFGSGTRLTVV.